The 11 T cell receptor beta chains listed next were all sequenced from one sample in a study of radiotherapy plus CTLA-4 blockade in lung cancer. Using immunoSEQ multiplex PCR, the repertoire was profiled, and TCRdb retains in-frame clones only, with some absent. The table has 85,000 to 100,000 clones, less than 80% seen once. Specimen: peripheral blood, collected from a patient treated with radiotherapy plus ipilimumab. These receptors all come from a human donor with non-small cell lung cancer that progressed on radiotherapy plus ipilimumab.

The rearrangement joins TRBV10-3 to TRBJ1-1, with 9 bases identical to TRBD1. Trimming took 4 bases from V and 11 from J; bases not matched to a gene: 5. The CDR3 totals 12 residues. Germline loops: CDR1 ENHRY, CDR2 SYGVKD. This CDR3 reads CAISGGTGFAFF. CDR3 nucleotides: TGTGCCATCAGTGGGGGGACAGGGTTTGCTTTCTTT.

The chain combines TRBV28 with TRBJ2-3; D is undetermined. Trimming left V 4 bases short and J 2 bases short, with 10 bases between. Germline CDR1 is MDHEN and CDR2 is SYDVKM. The CDR3 consists of 14 residues. In DNA form, the CDR3 reads TGTGCCAGCAGTTCAGGACGCCCCACAGATACGCAGTATTTT. It is translated as CASSSGRPTDTQYF.

V gene TRBV4-1 combines with J gene TRBJ1-1; the D is unclear. This CDR3 is 14 amino acids long. Per germline, CDR1 MGHRA and CDR2 YSYEKL. Trimming left V 4 bases short and J 2 bases short, with 11 bases between. The CDR3 sequence: CASSPGPLNTEAFF. CDR3 bases: TGCGCCAGCAGCCCTGGCCCCCTCAACACTGAAGCTTTCTTT.

The rearrangement joins TRBV25-1 to TRBJ1-5; D unresolved. Germline CDR1 and CDR2: MGHDK and SYGVNS. The ends were cut back, 2 bases at V and 7 bases at J, with 6 bases in the middle. The CDR3 has 12 residues. The DNA of the CDR3 is TGTGCCAGCAGTGAAGTTGGGCAGCCCCAGCATTTT. Amino acids: CASSEVGQPQHF.

The chain is built from TRBV5-1 and TRBJ1-1; D ambiguous. Germline V gives CDR1 SGHRS, CDR2 YFSETQ. The CDR3 contains 13 residues. V shed 1 base and J shed 1 base, with 5 bases lying between them. Here the CDR3 reads CASSLLENTEAFF. The CDR3 DNA is TGCGCCAGCAGCTTGTTGGAGAACACTGAAGCTTTCTTT.

The gene calls are TRBV7-2 and TRBJ2-7; 12 nucleotides align to TRBD2. This CDR3 has 15 residues. Germline CDR1 is SGHTA and CDR2 is FQGNSA. Losses at the gene ends were 5 bases for V and 4 bases for J; bases not matched to a gene: 6. The CDR3 DNA follows: TGTGCCAGCAGCGCCCCTAGCGGGGGGGGTTACGAGCAGTACTTC. This translates into CASSAPSGGGYEQYF.

The chain recombines TRBV6-6 with TRBJ1-3; D remains unclear. From germline, CDR1 is MNHNY and CDR2 SVGAGI (reference sequence). The CDR3 has 16 amino acids. V lost 0 bases to trimming and J lost 0 bases, with 9 bases between them. This CDR3 is CASSYSLQSSGNTIYF. CDR3 DNA sequence: TGTGCCAGCAGTTACTCGCTACAGAGCTCTGGAAACACCATATATTTT.

This chain joins TRBV9 and TRBJ1-1; 9 bases match TRBD1. After removal of 5 bases from V and 3 bases from J, the junction contained 11 bases not matched to a gene. In germline, CDR1 is SGDLS, CDR2 YYNGEE. This CDR3 contains 16 residues. The CDR3 nucleotides read TGTGCCAGCAGTAGGACAGGGGAAGTGTCGGACACTGAAGCTTTCTTT. This sequence encodes CASSRTGEVSDTEAFF.

This clone was detected only once. The chain combines TRBV28 with TRBJ2-2, with 11 bases identical to TRBD2. The CDR3 has 15 residues. After removal of 6 bases from V and 7 bases from J, the junction contained 7 bases not matched to a gene. Per germline, CDR1 MDHEN and CDR2 SYDVKM. In nucleotides, the CDR3 is TGTGCCAGCAGCCCATCGACTAGCGGGGTCGGGGAGCTGTTTTTT. This gives the protein CASSPSTSGVGELFF.

CDR3 coding DNA: TGCAGCGTTGAAGAGGGGGAGGGCGAGCAGTACTTC. Translation gives CSVEEGEGEQYF. The chain combines TRBV29-1 with TRBJ2-7; 7 bases match TRBD2. The CDR3 length is 12 residues. Germline CDR1 and CDR2: SQVTM and ANQGSEA. Trimming at V came to 0 bases and at J to 6 bases, leaving 2 bases not matched to a gene.

On this clone: Sequence at one end of the junction differs from germline and may be a read error. The rearrangement links TRBV7-7 to TRBJ2-7; D call uncertain. The length of the CDR3 is 14 residues. The V gene's germline CDR1 is SSHAT and CDR2 FNYEAQ (reference sequence). CDR3 residues: CASSPRTGTYEQYF. The CDR3 DNA is TGTGCTAGCAGCCCCAGGACGGGCACCTACGAGCAGTACTTC.